Listed here are 32 T cell receptor beta chains from one sample, sequenced in a study of T-cell memory formation after mild COVID-19 (TCRdb year 2021). The library was generated by 5' RACE. Sequenced on an Illumina NovaSeq 6000. TCRdb reran the public reads through fastp at Q25 and MiXCR, keeping productive beta chains. Rows matching on CDR3 protein sequence are summarized as one entry with the most common DNA and genes. Here the sample has tens of thousands of distinct CDR3 sequences; over 6.5% occur a single time. Together, the top ten hold roughly 0.76% of the sample. Sequenced material: PBMCs or a T cell subset sorted from them (not recorded which). The receptors here all came from an adult who had mild COVID-19 (a few samples of this study predate the infection). The sample titles of this study are shuffled in the database, so cell type and time point are left out.

This clonotype turned up a few times. The V call is TRBV7-2, the J call TRBJ1-3; unclear D gene. There are 14 residues in the CDR3. Trimming pared 2 bases from V and 4 bases from J, leaving 9 bases between. The V gene's germline CDR1 is SGHTA and CDR2 FQGNSA. CDR3 amino acids: CASSLNKGGNTIYF. DNA of the CDR3: TGTGCCAGCAGCTTAAATAAAGGGGGAAACACCATATATTTT.

This clonotype was observed at least ten times. J is TRBJ2-3 and V is TRBV7-2, with a weak D call TRBD1 (5 bases). The germline V and J ends were trimmed by 3 bases and 1 base, with 8 bases remaining between them. This CDR3 is built from 14 residues. Germline CDR1 reads SGHTA; CDR2 reads FQGNSA. This chain's CDR3 is CASSFDSGTDTQYF. The DNA for the CDR3 is TGTGCCAGCAGCTTCGACAGTGGCACAGATACGCAGTATTTT.

This clonotype was seen only a few times. The genes are TRBV2 and TRBJ1-2, with a possible D match to TRBD1 (6 bases). Trimming stripped 5 bases from V and 4 bases from J, with 11 bases between. Germline CDR1 SNHLY, CDR2 FYNNEI. The CDR3 loop spans 13 amino acids. CDR3 residues: CASSQGSGYGYTF. In DNA form, the CDR3 reads TGTGCCAGCAGTCAGGGGTCAGGCTATGGCTACACCTTC.

The V and J genes are TRBV4-1 and TRBJ1-1; tentatively, D is TRBD1 (6 bases). CDR3 size: 14 residues. V shed 6 bases and J shed 3 bases, with 14 bases lying between them. Germline CDR1 and CDR2: MGHRA and YSYEKL. The CDR3 DNA reads TGCGCCAGCAGGGAGGGGGTTCCGGACACTGAAGCTTTCTTT. It translates to CASREGVPDTEAFF.

This clonotype was seen many times. This chain connects TRBV5-6 to TRBJ1-1; no firm D call. CDR3 size: 14 residues. The germline gives CDR1 SGHDT, CDR2 YYEEEE. Trimming took off 0 bases at V and 0 bases at J, with 6 bases between the two ends. The CDR3 nucleotides read TGTGCCAGCAGCTTGGACAGAATGAACACTGAAGCTTTCTTT. As protein: CASSLDRMNTEAFF.

This clonotype was counted a few times. The chain is built from TRBV20-1 and TRBJ2-7, with 9 bases fitting TRBD1. CDR1 is DFQATT and CDR2 is SNEGSKA in the germline V gene (reference sequence). Unmatched junction bases numbered 5, after V lost 0 bases and J lost 2 bases. The CDR3 covers 15 residues. CDR3 in DNA: TGCAGTGCTAGAGATCAGAGACAGGGGGCCTACGAGCAGTACTTC. Amino acids: CSARDQRQGAYEQYF.

Turning to this clonotype: A read error may be the cause here, since a much bigger clone is one base away. As DNA, the CDR3 is TGTGCCAGCAGCTTGGTCCGGGGGGCGAGCACCGGGGAGCTGATTTTT. It is translated as CASSLVRGASTGELIF. The rearrangement joins TRBV5-8 to TRBJ2-2; TRBD2 is a possible D gene (7 bases). The CDR3 is made up of 16 amino acids. Germline V lookup: CDR1 SGHTS, CDR2 YDEGEE.

This clonotype occurred many times. This sequence joins TRBV5-5 and TRBJ1-1; no definite D call. CDR1 and CDR2 from the germline V gene are SGHKS and YYEKEE (reference sequence). The V and J ends lost 0 bases and 2 bases respectively, with 5 bases between them. There are 13 residues in the CDR3. CDR3 protein: CASSLDLNTEAFF. The CDR3 region has the DNA TGTGCCAGCAGCTTGGACTTAAACACTGAAGCTTTCTTT.

This clonotype has just a few counts. V usage is TRBV7-9 and J usage is TRBJ1-6; tentative D call: TRBD1 (5 bases). The CDR3 extends over 17 amino acids. V lost 3 bases to trimming and J lost 8 bases, with 20 bases between them. CDR1 and CDR2 (germline): SEHNR, FQNEAQ (reference sequence). CDR3 loop: CASSLTAIWDVDSPLHF. In DNA form, the CDR3 reads TGTGCCAGCAGCTTGACAGCGATTTGGGATGTGGATTCACCCCTCCACTTT. The whole variable domain, filled in from reference TRBV7-9 and TRBJ1-6, reads DTGVSQNPRHKITKRGQNVTFRCDPISEHNRLYWYRQTLGQGPEFLTYFQNEAQLEKSRLLSDRFSAERPKGSFSTLEIQRTEQGDSAMYLCASSLTAIWDVDSPLHFGNGTRLTVT.

This clonotype was seen a few times. The chain couples TRBV7-3 to TRBJ2-1; TRBD2 matches 12 bases. With 8 bases clipped from V and 1 base from J, the junction kept 27 bases outside the gene matches. Germline V lookup: CDR1 SGHTA, CDR2 FQGTGA. This CDR3 has 23 amino acids. The CDR3 DNA is TGTGCCAGCGGGGCTAGCGGGAGGGCCGAGGCTACCGGAGAAGTTGGGTCCTACAATGAGCAGTTCTTC. Protein product: CASGASGRAEATGEVGSYNEQFF.

CDR3 DNA: TGTGCCAGCAGCTTGATGGACGGACCCTACGAGCAGTACTTC. It yields the protein CASSLMDGPYEQYF. The J gene is TRBJ2-7, the V gene TRBV5-5; D gene unclear. The V gene's germline CDR1 is SGHKS and CDR2 YYEKEE (reference sequence). The CDR3 has 14 residues. Trimming removed 1 base at V and 2 bases at J, with 10 bases between.

Ten or more counts support this clonotype. V and J are TRBV5-1 and TRBJ2-7; no clear D gene. CDR3 length: 14 residues. CDR1 and CDR2 from the germline V gene are SGHRS and YFSETQ. V lost 4 bases and J lost 6, with 17 bases in between. CDR3 bases: TGCGCCAGCAGCCCCGACGGGTTTAGGCTCGAGCAGTACTTC. It is translated as CASSPDGFRLEQYF.

The rearrangement joins TRBV18 to TRBJ2-3; 7 bases are shared with TRBD2. Germline CDR1 KGHSH, CDR2 LQKENI. Germline trimming cut 3 bases from V and 4 bases from J; bases unmatched to any gene: 7. CDR3 length: 15 residues. CDR3 sequence (DNA): TGTGCCAGCTCACCCTTGAGCGGGGTGTCAGATACGCAGTATTTT. Its translation: CASSPLSGVSDTQYF.

This clonotype was observed many times. This sequence joins TRBV5-1 and TRBJ2-1, with a possible D match to TRBD2 (5 bases). This CDR3 spans 13 amino acids. Trimming cost V 0 bases and J 13 bases, with 14 bases left between them. Germline V gene sequence: CDR1 SGHRS, CDR2 YFSETQ. The CDR3 sequence is CASSLDSGFNQFF. In DNA, the CDR3 is TGCGCCAGCAGCTTGGATTCGGGATTTAATCAGTTCTTC.

In its sample, this clonotype was seen a few times. The chain uses TRBV20-1 and TRBJ1-4; 8 positions agree with TRBD1. V shed 7 bases and J 6 bases; nucleotides not matched to a gene: 7. The germline V gene encodes CDR1 DFQATT and CDR2 SNEGSKA (reference sequence). The CDR3 is made up of 13 amino acids. The CDR3 sequence: CSVSTGVDEKLFF. CDR3 DNA sequence: TGCAGTGTTTCGACAGGGGTGGATGAAAAACTGTTTTTT.

The chain has TRBV18 and TRBJ2-1; TRBD1 aligns across 7 bases. CDR1 KGHSH and CDR2 LQKENI come from the germline V gene. After removal of 0 bases from V and 10 bases from J, the junction contained 9 bases not matched to a gene. This CDR3 contains 15 residues. CDR3 DNA: TGTGCCAGCTCACCACCGTCTCAGGGACAGAAGGAGCAGTTCTTC. It yields the protein CASSPPSQGQKEQFF.

This clonotype was seen a few times. The gene calls are TRBV29-1 and TRBJ1-4; D is possibly TRBD1 (5 bases). CDR1 and CDR2 from the germline V gene are SQVTM and ANQGSEA. There are 13 residues in the CDR3. Trimming cost V 7 bases and J 7 bases, with 16 bases left between them. CDR3 in amino acids: CSGRTQGGEKLFF. CDR3 nucleotides: TGCAGCGGCCGGACGCAGGGAGGTGAAAAACTGTTTTTT.

The chain has TRBV7-6 and TRBJ2-7; 8 bases are shared with TRBD2. This CDR3 is 14 amino acids long. Trimming took 3 bases from V and 5 from J; bases not matched to a gene: 6. The germline gives CDR1 SGHVS, CDR2 FNYEAQ. The CDR3 sequence: CASSFERGSDEQYF. DNA of the CDR3: TGTGCCAGCAGCTTCGAGCGGGGGAGCGACGAGCAGTACTTC.

Many counts were recorded for this clonotype. V is TRBV4-3 and J is TRBJ2-1; D tentatively reads TRBD1 or TRBD2 (5 bases each). This CDR3 is 17 amino acids long. Trimming removed 0 bases from V and 4 bases from J, with 16 bases in between. The germline gives CDR1 LGHNA, CDR2 YSLEER. The CDR3 loop is CASSQDWYEGTYNEQFF. CDR3 nucleotides: TGCGCCAGCAGCCAAGATTGGTACGAGGGGACGTACAATGAGCAGTTCTTC.

This clonotype was seen a single time. The CDR3 nucleotides are TGTGCCAGCACCGAAGGAGCGAACACTGAAGCTTTCTTT. It codes for CASTEGANTEAFF. The chain combines TRBV2 with TRBJ1-1, with unresolved D. Germline CDR1 SNHLY, CDR2 FYNNEI. This CDR3 has 13 residues. The germline V and J ends were trimmed by 7 bases and 1 base, with 10 bases remaining between them.

This clonotype was detected many times. This chain links TRBV6-1 with TRBJ2-1; a weak D match, TRBD2 (5 bases). Trimming cost V 4 bases and J 5 bases, with 15 bases left between them. In germline, CDR1 is MNHNS, CDR2 SASEGT. The CDR3 extends over 15 amino acids. The CDR3 loop reads CASSVPTGIDNEQFF. DNA of the CDR3: TGTGCCAGCAGTGTCCCCACCGGGATCGACAATGAGCAGTTCTTC.

This clonotype was observed a handful of times. This rearrangement joins TRBV20-1 to TRBJ2-5, with D possibly TRBD1 on 6 matching bases. V lost 4 bases, J lost 4 bases, and 31 bases lay in between. The CDR3 spans 19 residues. Germline values: CDR1 DFQATT, CDR2 SNEGSKA (reference sequence). The CDR3 region is CSATLRRGGPRPLGETQYF. The DNA for the CDR3 is TGCAGTGCTACCCTTCGACGAGGGGGTCCCCGACCTCTGGGAGAGACCCAGTACTTC.

CDR3 loop: CASSPQQSRNTEAFF. For the CDR3, the DNA is TGTGCCAGCTCACCCCAGCAATCTCGGAACACTGAAGCTTTCTTT. The genes are TRBV18 and TRBJ1-1; D call uncertain. From germline, CDR1 is KGHSH and CDR2 LQKENI. Trimming stripped 3 bases from V and 1 base from J, with 12 bases between. The CDR3 sequence is 15 residues long.

This clonotype was counted at least ten times. The chain has TRBV7-8 and TRBJ2-7; the match to TRBD2 covers 7 bases. V shed 4 bases and J 3 bases; nucleotides not matched to a gene: 6. The CDR3 is 14 amino acids. Germline V gene data show CDR1 as SGHVS and CDR2 as FQNEAQ. In nucleotides, the CDR3 is TGTGCCAGCAGCTCCATAGCGGGTTACTACGAGCAGTACTTC. Translating gives CASSSIAGYYEQYF.

The V call is TRBV5-1, the J call TRBJ1-4; D unresolved. The CDR3 sequence is 14 residues long. Germline CDR1 and CDR2: SGHRS and YFSETQ. Trimming removed 5 bases at V and 0 bases at J, with 8 bases between. CDR3 in DNA: TGCGCCAGCAGTGAGGAGCCAACTAATGAAAAACTGTTTTTT. This sequence encodes CASSEEPTNEKLFF.

The chain employs TRBV6-2 or TRBV6-3 and TRBJ2-7, with D unresolved. The germline V gene encodes CDR1 MNHEY and CDR2 SVGEGT. Deletions cut 0 bases from V and 1 base from J, with 19 bases between. This CDR3 comprises 18 residues. In DNA, the CDR3 is TGTGCCAGCAGTTACTCGGCCAGAGGTTTAGCTATATCCTACGAGCAGTACTTC. Translating it yields CASSYSARGLAISYEQYF.

This clonotype occurred many times. CDR3 bases: TGTGCCAGCAGGATTCAAGATACGCAGTATTTT. Amino acids: CASRIQDTQYF. The J gene is TRBJ2-3, the V gene TRBV7-9; D gene unclear. CDR1 is SEHNR, CDR2 FQNEAQ, per germline (reference sequence). The CDR3 has 11 residues. V was clipped by 6 bases and J by 5 bases, with 6 bases between them.

This clonotype showed up just a few times. This sequence joins TRBV10-3 and TRBJ1-2; D gene uncertain. V lost 3 bases, J lost 6 bases, and 14 bases lay in between. Germline-derived CDR1 and CDR2 are ENHRY and SYGVKD. The CDR3 consists of 14 residues. As DNA, the CDR3 is TGTGCCATCAGTGATTTGAGGGTGGTGGATGGCTACACCTTC. As protein: CAISDLRVVDGYTF.

This sequence joins TRBV7-2 and TRBJ1-6, with 11 positions matching TRBD1. The CDR3 consists of 14 residues. Germline V gene lookup returns CDR1 SGHTA and CDR2 FQGNSA. V lost 4 bases and J lost 10; bases outside the gene matches: 3. This CDR3 reads CASSSGTGGSPLHF. CDR3 coding DNA: TGTGCCAGCAGCTCCGGGACAGGGGGATCACCCCTCCACTTT.

The chain couples TRBV23-1 to TRBJ2-7, with D hard to call. TRBV23-1 is assigned to the ORF class and has an uncertain function. The V and J ends lost 4 bases and 2 bases respectively, with 9 bases between them. The length of the CDR3 is 13 residues. DNA of the CDR3: TGCGCCAGCAGTCCAGGCAGGCCCTACGAGCAGTACTTC. Translation: CASSPGRPYEQYF.

The chain uses TRBV7-8 and TRBJ2-1; D ambiguous. In germline, CDR1 is SGHVS, CDR2 FQNEAQ. V lost 2 bases to trimming and J lost 10 bases, with 12 bases between them. The CDR3 extends over 13 amino acids. The CDR3, as DNA: TGTGCCAGCAGCTTAAGGCGACTGCCAGAGCAGTTCTTC. Translation gives CASSLRRLPEQFF.

A few counts support this clonotype. This chain joins TRBV18 and TRBJ1-5; the D gene is possibly TRBD1 (5 bases). The CDR3 is 13 amino acids. The V end lost 3 bases, the J end lost 7 bases, and 10 bases lay between the germline ends. Germline loops: CDR1 KGHSH, CDR2 LQKENI. CDR3 coding DNA: TGTGCCAGCTCACCCGGGACCCGGCAGCCCCAGCATTTT. This sequence encodes CASSPGTRQPQHF.